The clone carrying this T cell receptor (beta chain) was detected a few times. Its target is not known. The CDR3 loop spans 14 amino acids. CDR1 is SEHNR, CDR2 FQNEAQ, per germline (reference sequence). V gave up 0 bases and J gave up 8 bases; unmatched junction bases: 3. TCRdb re-called the PCR reads through MiXCR, storing one row per CDR3 protein. The sample holds around 470,000 distinct CDR3 sequences, about a fifth seen once. The data were taken from a study of molecular identifiers for immune sequencing clone quantification. Whole-study results and caveats: Investigators reportedly could detect spiked Jurkat TCR RNA from one cell among over 900,000 naive cells.

The V and J genes are TRBV7-9 and TRBJ1-4; 7 positions agree with TRBD1. The specimen sequenced was naive CD8+ T cells from blood, with Jurkat cell RNA spiked in. Stated subset: FACS-sorted CD8+CD4-CCR7+CD45RA+ naive T cells. This TCR derives from a human donor in good health. Some libraries in this study had Jurkat cell RNA spiked in. This CDR3 reads CASSLAGGREKLFF. CDR3 DNA: TGTGCCAGCAGCTTAGCAGGGGGCCGAGAAAAACTGTTTTTT.